The clone carrying this T cell receptor (beta chain) was recorded many times. Its antigen remains unidentified. V gave up 1 base and J gave up 3 bases; unmatched junction bases: 8. The CDR3 has 17 residues. Germline values: CDR1 LGHNA, CDR2 YNFKEQ. These data come from a study of T cells after posttransplantation cyclophosphamide. Assay used: immunoSEQ multiplex PCR; TCRdb lists only in-frame clones, some missing. Listed here are 25,000 to 30,000 clones without any singletons, the top ten holding approximately 1.5%. Study conclusions and caveats: Recipient CMV seropositivity and CMV reactivation strongly tracked TRB clonality. Later post-transplant blood repertoires were often dominated by donor CD8+ memory clones. Skin or GI-infiltrating T cells shared few TRB sequences with blood.

The related graft donor's blood sample was taken on the day of bone marrow donation. The material sequenced was PBMCs. The source of this sequence is a man aged 45-65 years in good health, CMV-negative, and a related stem cell transplant donor. The chain joins TRBV4-2 to TRBJ2-2; the match to TRBD2 covers 7 bases. CDR3 in amino acids: CASSQGTSAPYTGELFF. In DNA, the CDR3 is TGTGCCAGCAGCCAAGGTACTAGCGCACCCTACACCGGGGAGCTGTTTTTT.